Each of the 32 T cell receptor beta chains below was sequenced from the same sample in a study of control samples from healthy donors and cancer patients. Using immunoSEQ multiplex PCR, the repertoire was profiled, and TCRdb retains in-frame clones only, with some absent. The table shows around 100,000 clones, with approximately 90% occurring only once. The specimen sequenced was blood. Receptors were obtained from a man aged 30-40 years in good health.

This chain connects TRBV30 to TRBJ1-1; D gene ambiguous. Germline assignment: CDR1 GTSNPN and CDR2 SVGIG (reference sequence). This CDR3 spans 13 amino acids. Trimming pared 2 bases from V and 7 bases from J, leaving 14 bases between. CDR3 DNA: TGTGCCTGGAGTCCACGAGGTGGCGGTGAAGCTTTCTTT. It specifies CAWSPRGGGEAFF. Full variable domain (rest looked up from reference TRBV30 and TRBJ1-1): SQTIHQWPATLVQPVGSPLSLECTVEGTSNPNLYWYRQAAGRGLQLLFYSVGIGQISSEVPQNLSASRPQDRQFILSSKKLLLSDSGFYLCAWSPRGGGEAFFGQGTRLTVV.

The chain joins TRBV5-5 to TRBJ2-7; 11 nucleotides line up with TRBD2. The CDR3 is made up of 15 amino acids. V was pared by 6 bases and J by 0 bases, with 5 bases of the junction left unmatched. Germline assignment: CDR1 SGHKS and CDR2 YYEKEE (reference sequence). CDR3 amino acids: CASTLGLAASYEQYV. Written as DNA, the CDR3 is TGTGCCAGCACCCTGGGACTAGCGGCCTCCTACGAGCAGTACGTC.

This chain joins TRBV7-2 and TRBJ2-5; tentatively, D is TRBD1 (5 bases). The V and J ends lost 4 bases and 2 bases respectively, with 17 bases between them. Germline V gene data show CDR1 as SGHTA and CDR2 as FQGNSA. This CDR3 is built from 16 residues. The CDR3 bases are TGTGCCAGCAGCTATAACCCAACAGGAATACAAGAGACCCAGTACTTC. Translation: CASSYNPTGIQETQYF.

The chain links TRBV5-1 to TRBJ2-5; TRBD1 agrees at 12 bases. The CDR3 contains 14 residues. The V and J ends lost 9 bases and 3 bases, in that order; junction bases with no gene match: 6. Per the germline V gene, CDR1 is SGHRS and CDR2 is YFSETQ. The CDR3 loop reads CATRDRGLEETQYF. The CDR3 coding sequence is TGCGCCACGCGGGACAGGGGGCTTGAAGAGACCCAGTACTTC.

The chain uses TRBV7-3 and TRBJ2-5; D gene unclear. The CDR3 covers 13 residues. The ends were cut back, 0 bases at V and 4 bases at J, with 6 bases in the middle. Per germline, CDR1 SGHTA and CDR2 FQGTGA. CDR3 sequence: CASSLTSIETQYF. CDR3 DNA sequence: TGTGCCAGCAGCTTAACGTCTATAGAGACCCAGTACTTC.

The rearrangement links TRBV12-3 or TRBV12-4 to TRBJ1-2; 7 positions agree with TRBD1. This CDR3 spans 13 amino acids. J lost 4 bases, V lost 3 bases, and 2 bases had no gene match. CDR3 nucleotides: TGTGCCAGCAGTTTCAGGGGGGGCTATGGCTACACCTTC. This encodes CASSFRGGYGYTF.

The V gene is TRBV18, the J gene TRBJ2-1; TRBD2 aligns across 7 bases. V shed 4 bases, J shed 5 bases, and the junction held 5 bases outside the gene matches. CDR3 size: 14 residues. In germline, CDR1 is KGHSH, CDR2 LQKENI. The CDR3 DNA is TGTGCCAGCTCACGAGTCCTAGCGGACAATGAGCAGTTCTTC. Translated, it gives CASSRVLADNEQFF.

The chain recombines TRBV2 with TRBJ2-1; 8 positions match TRBD2. The CDR3 has 14 residues. The germline V gene encodes CDR1 SNHLY and CDR2 FYNNEI. V shed 5 bases and J 6 bases; nucleotides not matched to a gene: 6. The CDR3 sequence: CASSRGGSCNEQFF. In DNA, the CDR3 is TGTGCCAGCAGTCGGGGGGGCTCGTGCAATGAGCAGTTCTTC. Together with reference TRBV2 and TRBJ2-1, the CDR3 gives the full variable domain: EPEVTQTPSHQVTQMGQEVILRCVPISNHLYFYWYRQILGQKVEFLVSFYNNEISEKSEIFDDQFSVERPDGSNFTLKIRSTKLEDSAMYFCASSRGGSCNEQFFGPGTRLTVL.

This clone was recorded once. The chain recombines TRBV10-3 with TRBJ2-4; D may be TRBD2 (5 bases). Germline CDR1 is ENHRY and CDR2 is SYGVKD. This CDR3 comprises 13 residues. Trimming shortened V by 3 bases and J by 9 bases, and 12 bases separated the two germline ends. The DNA of the CDR3 is TGTGCCATCAGTGACGACTATGGGGTCATTCAGTACTTC. As protein: CAISDDYGVIQYF.

The chain is built from TRBV11-2 and TRBJ1-3, with 8 bases identical to TRBD1. This CDR3 is 14 amino acids long. Trimming cost V 5 bases and J 2 bases; bases outside gene matches: 2. Germline CDR1 is SGHAT and CDR2 is FQNNGV. The CDR3 here is CASSLTGAGNTIYF. The CDR3 DNA sequence: TGTGCCAGCAGCCTGACAGGGGCTGGAAACACCATATATTTT.

This clone was counted a few times. The chain carries TRBV15 and TRBJ1-4, with 8 bases fitting TRBD1. V shed 0 bases and J 7 bases; nucleotides not matched to a gene: 7. This CDR3 is 16 amino acids long. CDR1 and CDR2 (germline): LNHNV, YYDKDF (reference sequence). As DNA, the CDR3 is TGTGCCACCAGCAGAGAAAACAGGGGGTTGGGTGAAAAACTGTTTTTT. As protein: CATSRENRGLGEKLFF.

V is TRBV7-6 and J is TRBJ2-1; D gene ambiguous. V was cut by 5 bases and J by 0 bases, with 8 bases left in between. Germline V gene data show CDR1 as SGHVS and CDR2 as FNYEAQ. CDR3 length equals 14 residues. CDR3 DNA sequence: TGTGCCAGCAGCCCTACAAACTCCTACAATGAGCAGTTCTTC. It specifies CASSPTNSYNEQFF. The full variable domain, in which reference TRBV7-6 and TRBJ2-1 provide the parts outside the CDR3, is GAGVSQSPRYKVTKRGQDVALRCDPISGHVSLYWYRQALGQGPEFLTYFNYEAQQDKSGLPNDRFSAERPEGSISTLTIQRTEQRDSAMYRCASSPTNSYNEQFFGPGTRLTVL.

This clone was detected a few times. J is TRBJ2-7 and V is TRBV6-1; the D gene is possibly TRBD1 (6 bases). CDR3 length: 16 amino acids. From germline, CDR1 is MNHNS and CDR2 SASEGT. V was clipped by 3 bases and J by 2 bases, with 17 bases between them. The CDR3 nucleotides read TGTGCCAGCAGTGAGCAAGCTACCGGGACACCCTACGAGCAGTACGTC. Amino acid sequence: CASSEQATGTPYEQYV.

This chain joins TRBV2 and TRBJ2-1; 7 nucleotides align to TRBD1. This CDR3 has 13 residues. The germline gives CDR1 SNHLY, CDR2 FYNNEI. Trimming at V came to 6 bases and at J to 4 bases, leaving 3 bases not matched to a gene. In DNA form, the CDR3 reads TGTGCCAGCAGGGACAGGAGTTACAATGAGCAGTTCTTC. It yields the protein CASRDRSYNEQFF.

The chain combines TRBV19 with TRBJ2-7; a possible D gene is TRBD1 (6 bases). V dropped 1 base and J dropped 4 bases, with 14 bases sitting between them. The CDR3 spans 15 residues. Per the germline V gene, CDR1 is LNHDA and CDR2 is SQIVND (reference sequence). CDR3 residues: CASSIAGTSIYEQYF. The DNA of the CDR3 is TGTGCCAGTAGTATAGCCGGGACAAGTATTTACGAGCAGTACTTC.

The V call is TRBV24-1, the J call TRBJ1-1; TRBD1 aligns across 7 bases. Germline V CDR1 and CDR2: KGHDR, SFDVKD. V shed 4 bases and J 8 bases; nucleotides not matched to a gene: 9. CDR3 length equals 14 residues. The CDR3 DNA sequence: TGTGCCACCAGTGACACCGGCAAAGGGGGCGAAGCTTTCTTT. Residues: CATSDTGKGGEAFF.

The chain uses TRBV28 and TRBJ2-7; TRBD2 agrees at 13 bases. This CDR3 comprises 15 residues. J lost 6 bases, V lost 4 bases, and 6 bases had no gene match. The germline V gene has CDR1 MDHEN and CDR2 SYDVKM. For the CDR3, the DNA is TGTGCCAGCAGTTCAGGGACTAGCGGGAATCGCGAGCAGTACTTC. Residues: CASSSGTSGNREQYF. Together with reference TRBV28 and TRBJ2-7, the CDR3 gives the full variable domain: DVKVTQSSRYLVKRTGEKVFLECVQDMDHENMFWYRQDPGLGLRLIYFSYDVKMKEKGDIPEGYSVSREKKERFSLILESASTNQTSMYLCASSSGTSGNREQYFGPGTRLTVT.

The gene calls are TRBV11-2 and TRBJ2-7; D unresolved. Germline CDR1 and CDR2: SGHAT and FQNNGV. Trimming took off 6 bases at V and 1 base at J, with 13 bases between the two ends. This CDR3 comprises 14 residues. In DNA form, the CDR3 reads TGTGCCAGCAGAATCGCTTGGGGATCCTACGAGCAGTACTTC. It is translated as CASRIAWGSYEQYF. Looking up the rest from reference TRBV11-2 and TRBJ2-7 gives the full variable domain: EAGVAQSPRYKIIEKRQSVAFWCNPISGHATLYWYQQILGQGPKLLIQFQNNGVVDDSQLPKDRFSAERLKGVDSTLKIQPAKLEDSAVYLCASRIAWGSYEQYFGPGTRLTVT.

In its sample, this clone was seen once. V gene TRBV11-2 combines with J gene TRBJ1-2; a weak D match, TRBD1 (5 bases). Germline loops: CDR1 SGHAT, CDR2 FQNNGV. The V end lost 5 bases, the J end lost 6 bases, and 16 bases lay between the germline ends. The CDR3 contains 14 residues. CDR3 coding DNA: TGTGCCAGCAGCGTGGGGACCGAGGGGCATGGCTACACCTTC. Its translation: CASSVGTEGHGYTF.

V gene TRBV11-3 combines with J gene TRBJ2-1, with no clear D. The CDR3 runs 13 residues. Per germline, CDR1 SGHNT and CDR2 YENEEA. V lost 1 base to trimming and J lost 4 bases, with 5 bases between them. The chain's CDR3 is CASSLGEYNEQFF. Here the CDR3 DNA reads TGTGCCAGCAGCTTAGGGGAATACAATGAGCAGTTCTTC.

This chain connects TRBV6-5 to TRBJ2-7; 8 nucleotides match TRBD1. The V and J ends lost 4 bases and 7 bases, in that order; junction bases with no gene match: 6. CDR1 and CDR2 (germline): MNHEY, SVGAGI. This CDR3 has 13 amino acids. CDR3 amino acids: CASSSDRGREQYF. The CDR3 DNA sequence: TGTGCCAGCAGTTCCGACAGGGGACGGGAGCAGTACTTC.

This chain joins TRBV13 and TRBJ2-5; D call uncertain. This CDR3 is 12 amino acids long. In germline, CDR1 is PRHDT, CDR2 FYEKMQ (reference sequence). Trimming left V 3 bases short and J 5 bases short, with 7 bases between. Written as DNA, the CDR3 is TGTGCCAGCAGCTTCCAAGGGGAGACCCAGTACTTC. Translating it yields CASSFQGETQYF. Based on the CDR3 plus reference TRBV13 and TRBJ2-5, the full variable domain is AAGVIQSPRHLIKEKRETATLKCYPIPRHDTVYWYQQGPGQDPQFLISFYEKMQSDKGSIPDRFSAQQFSDYHSELNMSSLELGDSALYFCASSFQGETQYFGPGTRLLVL.

The V gene is TRBV6-4, the J gene TRBJ2-3; 9 nucleotides agree with TRBD2. The CDR3 is 15 amino acids. Germline CDR1 reads MRHNA; CDR2 reads SNTAGT. V was clipped by 3 bases and J by 2 bases; unmatched bases: 3. CDR3 protein: CASSERGGNTDTQYF. CDR3 in DNA: TGTGCCAGCAGTGAGCGGGGGGGCAACACAGATACGCAGTATTTT.

This clone was found once. This chain joins TRBV9 and TRBJ2-1; D is ambiguous. V dropped 0 bases and J dropped 10 bases, with 8 bases sitting between them. The CDR3 totals 12 residues. Germline values: CDR1 SGDLS, CDR2 YYNGEE. The CDR3, as DNA: TGTGCCAGCAGCGTAGACCTCCTGGAGCAGTTCTTC. This encodes CASSVDLLEQFF.

V and J are TRBV28 and TRBJ2-7; no definite D call. Germline CDR1 reads MDHEN; CDR2 reads SYDVKM. The CDR3 is 14 amino acids. V lost 1 base, J lost 0 bases, and 7 bases lay in between. The CDR3 sequence: CASSLSGFSYEQYF. The DNA for the CDR3 is TGTGCCAGCAGTTTATCCGGGTTCTCCTACGAGCAGTACTTC.

V usage is TRBV10-3 and J usage is TRBJ2-7, with TRBD2 matching over 8 bases. The CDR3 contains 15 residues. Germline assignment: CDR1 ENHRY and CDR2 SYGVKD. V dropped 4 bases and J dropped 5; count of bases not matched to a gene: 10. The CDR3 DNA reads as TGTGCCATCAGTGGAATAAGCGGGAGCCAGAACGAGCAGTACTTC. This sequence encodes CAISGISGSQNEQYF.

J is TRBJ2-5 and V is TRBV19, with TRBD1 identical over 10 bases. The germline CDR1 and CDR2 sequences are LNHDA and SQIVND (reference sequence). Trimming cost V 10 bases and J 4 bases; bases outside gene matches: 9. The CDR3 contains 14 residues. The CDR3 DNA is TGTGCCACAGACAGGGGGCGATTTGGAGAGACCCAGTACTTC. Residues: CATDRGRFGETQYF.

The chain links TRBV7-2 to TRBJ2-2; TRBD1 agrees at 7 bases. This CDR3 has 15 amino acids. Germline CDR1 is SGHTA and CDR2 is FQGNSA. The ends lost 5 bases at V and 0 bases at J; junction bases unmatched: 3. The CDR3 loop reads CASSTGTANTGELFF. In nucleotides, the CDR3 is TGTGCCAGCAGCACCGGGACAGCGAACACCGGGGAGCTGTTTTTT.

The rearrangement joins TRBV24-1 to TRBJ2-5, with 11 bases aligning to TRBD1. Germline V gives CDR1 KGHDR, CDR2 SFDVKD. J gave up 1 base and V 5 bases, and 5 bases lay outside the gene matches. The CDR3 covers 16 residues. CDR3 DNA sequence: TGTGCCACCAGTGCCCGGGACAGGGGGACCCAAGAGACCCAGTACTTC. As protein: CATSARDRGTQETQYF.

V usage is TRBV10-3 and J usage is TRBJ2-7; D perhaps matches TRBD2 (6 bases). V lost 3 bases and J 1 base, leaving 10 bases between the germline ends. Germline V lookup: CDR1 ENHRY, CDR2 SYGVKD. The CDR3 length is 14 residues. CDR3 amino acids: CAISDRAGSYEQYF. CDR3 DNA: TGTGCCATCAGTGACAGGGCGGGATCCTACGAGCAGTACTTC.

The chain is built from TRBV19 and TRBJ1-4; D not certain. Trimming left V 5 bases short and J 10 bases short, with 5 bases between. The CDR3 contains 10 residues. CDR1 is LNHDA, CDR2 SQIVND, per germline (reference sequence). The CDR3 region has the DNA TGTGCCAGTAGTTCTGGAAAACTGTTTTTT. It yields the protein CASSSGKLFF.

The chain links TRBV19 to TRBJ1-1; tentative D call: TRBD1 (6 bases). Germline V gives CDR1 LNHDA, CDR2 SQIVND (reference sequence). V was shortened by 11 bases and J by 5 bases, with 18 bases between the two germline ends. The CDR3 is 13 residues long. In DNA form, the CDR3 reads TGTGCCTCCAAGCAGGGGAGGGGGACTGAAGCTTTCTTT. Protein product: CASKQGRGTEAFF.